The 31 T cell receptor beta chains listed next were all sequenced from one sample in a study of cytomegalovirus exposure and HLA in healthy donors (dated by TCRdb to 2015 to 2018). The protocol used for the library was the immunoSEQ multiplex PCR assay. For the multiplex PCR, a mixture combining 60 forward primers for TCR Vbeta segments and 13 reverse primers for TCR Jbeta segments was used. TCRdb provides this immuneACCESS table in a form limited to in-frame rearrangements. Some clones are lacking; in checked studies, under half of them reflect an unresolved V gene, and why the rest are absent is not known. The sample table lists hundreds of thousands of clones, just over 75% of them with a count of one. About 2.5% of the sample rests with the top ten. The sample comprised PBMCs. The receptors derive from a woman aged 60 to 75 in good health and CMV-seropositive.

CDR3 nucleotides: TGTGCCAGCAGCTTATCTAGGGCAGGGTGGGATGGCTACACCTTC. Amino acids: CASSLSRAGWDGYTF. This chain links TRBV11-2 with TRBJ1-2; tentatively, D is TRBD1 (5 bases). The V and J ends lost 2 bases and 6 bases respectively, with 16 bases between them. The CDR3 totals 15 residues. Per germline, CDR1 SGHAT and CDR2 FQNNGV.

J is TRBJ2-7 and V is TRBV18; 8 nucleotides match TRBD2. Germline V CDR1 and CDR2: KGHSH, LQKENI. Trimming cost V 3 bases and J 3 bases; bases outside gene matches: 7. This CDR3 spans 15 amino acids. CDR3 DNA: TGTGCCAGCTCACCCGTAGCCGGGGGGGACTACGAGCAGTACTTC. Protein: CASSPVAGGDYEQYF.

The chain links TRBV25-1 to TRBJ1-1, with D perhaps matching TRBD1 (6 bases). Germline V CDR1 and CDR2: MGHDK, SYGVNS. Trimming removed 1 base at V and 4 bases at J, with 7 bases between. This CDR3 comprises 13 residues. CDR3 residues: CASSESGVTEAFF. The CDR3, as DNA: TGTGCCAGCAGTGAATCAGGGGTCACTGAAGCTTTCTTT.

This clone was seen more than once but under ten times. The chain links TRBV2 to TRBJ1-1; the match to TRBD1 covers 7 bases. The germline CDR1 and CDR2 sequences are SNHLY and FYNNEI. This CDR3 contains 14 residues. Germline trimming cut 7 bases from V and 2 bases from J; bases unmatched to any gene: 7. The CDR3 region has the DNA TGTGCCAGCACCTATCAGGGGGGAAACACTGAAGCTTTCTTT. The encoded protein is CASTYQGGNTEAFF.

The DNA for the CDR3 is TGTGCCAGCAGCAGACCGAGGACAGGGAACACTGAAGCTTTCTTT. Translation: CASSRPRTGNTEAFF. This chain joins TRBV7-8 and TRBJ1-1, with TRBD1 matching over 7 bases. The CDR3 covers 15 residues. Germline CDR1 SGHVS, CDR2 FQNEAQ. The J segment lost 1 base and the V segment lost 5 bases, leaving 7 bases of the junction unmatched.

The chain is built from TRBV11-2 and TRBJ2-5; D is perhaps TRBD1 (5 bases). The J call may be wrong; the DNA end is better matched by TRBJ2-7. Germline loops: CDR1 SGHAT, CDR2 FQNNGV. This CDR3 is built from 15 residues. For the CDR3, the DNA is TGTGCCAGCAGCTTAGCGCAGGGTCCCCCCTACGAGCAGTACTTC. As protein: CASSLAQGPPYEQYF.

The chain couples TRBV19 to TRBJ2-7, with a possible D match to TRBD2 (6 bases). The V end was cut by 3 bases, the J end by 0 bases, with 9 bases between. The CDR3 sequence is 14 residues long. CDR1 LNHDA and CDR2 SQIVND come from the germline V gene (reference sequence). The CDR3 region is CASSMEGSSYEQYF. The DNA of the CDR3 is TGTGCCAGTAGTATGGAGGGGTCCTCCTACGAGCAGTACTTC.

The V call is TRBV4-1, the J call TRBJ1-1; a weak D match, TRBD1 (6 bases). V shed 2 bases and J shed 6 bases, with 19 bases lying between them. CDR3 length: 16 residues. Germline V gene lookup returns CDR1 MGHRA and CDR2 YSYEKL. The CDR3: CASSQPTGRAYPEAFF. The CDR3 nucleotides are TGCGCCAGCAGCCAACCAACAGGGAGAGCTTATCCTGAAGCTTTCTTT.

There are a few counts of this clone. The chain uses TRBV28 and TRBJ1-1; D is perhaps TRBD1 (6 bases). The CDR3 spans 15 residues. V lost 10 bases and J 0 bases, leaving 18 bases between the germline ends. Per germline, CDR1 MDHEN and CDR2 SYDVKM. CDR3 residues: CATTSGGAMNTEAFF. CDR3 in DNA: TGTGCCACCACTAGCGGGGGGGCCATGAACACTGAAGCTTTCTTT.

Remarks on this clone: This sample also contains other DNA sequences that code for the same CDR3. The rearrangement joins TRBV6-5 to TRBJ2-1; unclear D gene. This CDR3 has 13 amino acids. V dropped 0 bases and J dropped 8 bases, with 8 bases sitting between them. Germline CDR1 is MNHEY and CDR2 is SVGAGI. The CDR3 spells CASSYSESYEQFF. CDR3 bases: TGTGCCAGCAGTTACTCGGAGAGTTATGAGCAGTTCTTC.

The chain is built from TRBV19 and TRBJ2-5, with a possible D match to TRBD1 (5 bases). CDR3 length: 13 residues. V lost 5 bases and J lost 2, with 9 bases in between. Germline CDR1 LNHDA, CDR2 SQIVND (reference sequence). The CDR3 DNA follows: TGTGCCAGTAGTTACAGGCCTCAAGAGACCCAGTACTTC. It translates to CASSYRPQETQYF.

The CDR3: CASSSSHFYEQYF. The CDR3 nucleotides are TGTGCCAGCAGCTCCTCCCACTTTTACGAGCAGTACTTC. The chain uses TRBV7-2 and TRBJ2-7; D is unresolved. This CDR3 contains 13 residues. The germline CDR1 and CDR2 sequences are SGHTA and FQGNSA. V was shortened by 4 bases and J by 4 bases, with 11 bases between the two germline ends.

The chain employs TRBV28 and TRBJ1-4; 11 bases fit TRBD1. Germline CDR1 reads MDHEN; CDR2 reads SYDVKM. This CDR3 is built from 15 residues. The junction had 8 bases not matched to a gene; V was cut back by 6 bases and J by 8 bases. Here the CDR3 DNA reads TGTGCCAGCAGCCAACTCGGGACAGGGGGGGAAAAACTGTTTTTT. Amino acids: CASSQLGTGGEKLFF.

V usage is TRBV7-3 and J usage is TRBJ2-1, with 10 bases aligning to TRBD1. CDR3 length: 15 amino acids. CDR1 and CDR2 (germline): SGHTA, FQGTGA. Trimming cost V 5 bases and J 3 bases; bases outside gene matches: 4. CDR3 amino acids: CASSRDRGIYNEQFF. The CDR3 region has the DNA TGTGCCAGCAGCCGGGACAGGGGTATCTACAATGAGCAGTTCTTC.

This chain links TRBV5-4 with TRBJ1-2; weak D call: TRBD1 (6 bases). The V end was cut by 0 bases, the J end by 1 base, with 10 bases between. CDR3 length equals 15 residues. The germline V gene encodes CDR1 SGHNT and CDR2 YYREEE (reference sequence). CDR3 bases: TGTGCCAGCAGCTTGGGGACAGCGGTTAACTATGGCTACACCTTC. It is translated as CASSLGTAVNYGYTF. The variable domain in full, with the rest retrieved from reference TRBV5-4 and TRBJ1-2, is ETGVTQSPTHLIKTRGQQVTLRCSSQSGHNTVSWYQQALGQGPQFIFQYYREEENGRGNFPPRFSGLQFPNYSSELNVNALELDDSALYLCASSLGTAVNYGYTFGSGTRLTVV.

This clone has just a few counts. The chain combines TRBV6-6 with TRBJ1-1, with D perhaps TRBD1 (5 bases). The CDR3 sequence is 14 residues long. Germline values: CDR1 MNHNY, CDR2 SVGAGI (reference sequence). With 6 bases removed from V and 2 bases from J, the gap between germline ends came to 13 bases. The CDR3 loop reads CASSPGRGNTEAFF. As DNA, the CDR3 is TGTGCCAGCAGCCCGGGGCGGGGAAACACTGAAGCTTTCTTT.

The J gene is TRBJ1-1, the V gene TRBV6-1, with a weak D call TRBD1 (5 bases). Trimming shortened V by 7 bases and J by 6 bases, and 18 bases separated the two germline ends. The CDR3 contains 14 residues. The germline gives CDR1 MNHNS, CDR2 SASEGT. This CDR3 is CASTVQGSGAEAFF. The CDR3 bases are TGTGCCAGCACCGTCCAGGGAAGTGGGGCTGAAGCTTTCTTT.

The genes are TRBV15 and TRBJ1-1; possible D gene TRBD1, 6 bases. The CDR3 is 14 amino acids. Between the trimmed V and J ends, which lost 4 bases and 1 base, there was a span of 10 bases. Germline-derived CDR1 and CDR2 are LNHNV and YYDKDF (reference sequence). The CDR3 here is CATSTRTENTEAFF. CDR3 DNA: TGTGCCACCAGCACCAGGACAGAGAACACTGAAGCTTTCTTT.

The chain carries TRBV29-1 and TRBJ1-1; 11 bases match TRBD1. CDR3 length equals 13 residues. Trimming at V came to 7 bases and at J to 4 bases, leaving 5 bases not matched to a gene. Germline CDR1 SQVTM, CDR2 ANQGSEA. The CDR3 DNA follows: TGCAGCGCCGGACAGGGGGCGGGCACTGAAGCTTTCTTT. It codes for CSAGQGAGTEAFF.

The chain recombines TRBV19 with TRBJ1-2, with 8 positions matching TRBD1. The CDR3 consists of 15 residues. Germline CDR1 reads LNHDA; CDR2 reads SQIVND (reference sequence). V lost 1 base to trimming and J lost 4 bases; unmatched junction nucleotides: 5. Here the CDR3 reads CASSIAGTGFYGYTF. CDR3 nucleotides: TGTGCCAGTAGTATAGCCGGGACAGGCTTCTATGGCTACACCTTC.

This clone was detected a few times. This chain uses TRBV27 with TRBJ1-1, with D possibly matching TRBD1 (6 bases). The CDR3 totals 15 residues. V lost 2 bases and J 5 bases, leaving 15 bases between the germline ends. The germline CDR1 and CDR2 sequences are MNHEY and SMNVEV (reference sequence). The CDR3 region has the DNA TGTGCCAGCAGTTTAACAGGGACCCGGAGTACTGAAGCTTTCTTT. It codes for CASSLTGTRSTEAFF.

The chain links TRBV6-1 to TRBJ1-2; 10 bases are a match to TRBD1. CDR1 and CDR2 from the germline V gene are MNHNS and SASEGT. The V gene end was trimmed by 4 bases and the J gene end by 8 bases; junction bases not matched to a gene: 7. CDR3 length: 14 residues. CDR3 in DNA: TGTGCCAGCAGTGGCCGACAGGGGGCCTGGGGCTACACCTTC. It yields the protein CASSGRQGAWGYTF.

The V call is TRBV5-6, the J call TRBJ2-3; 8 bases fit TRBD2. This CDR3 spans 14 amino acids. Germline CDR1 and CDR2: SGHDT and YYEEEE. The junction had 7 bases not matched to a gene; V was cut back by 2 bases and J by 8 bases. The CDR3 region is CASSFGRGAGTQYF. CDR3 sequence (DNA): TGTGCCAGCAGCTTCGGGCGGGGGGCCGGTACGCAGTATTTT.

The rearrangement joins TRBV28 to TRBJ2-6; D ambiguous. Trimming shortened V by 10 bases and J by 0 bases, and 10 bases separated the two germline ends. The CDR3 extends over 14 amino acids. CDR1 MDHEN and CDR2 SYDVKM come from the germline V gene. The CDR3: CATVTDSGANVLTF. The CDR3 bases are TGTGCCACCGTGACTGACTCTGGGGCCAACGTCCTGACTTTC.

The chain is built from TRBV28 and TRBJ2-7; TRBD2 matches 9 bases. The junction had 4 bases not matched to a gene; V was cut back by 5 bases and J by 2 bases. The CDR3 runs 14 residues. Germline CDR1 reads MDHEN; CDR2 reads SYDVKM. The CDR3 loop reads CASSEASGAYEQYF. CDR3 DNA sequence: TGTGCCAGCAGTGAGGCTAGCGGGGCCTACGAGCAGTACTTC.

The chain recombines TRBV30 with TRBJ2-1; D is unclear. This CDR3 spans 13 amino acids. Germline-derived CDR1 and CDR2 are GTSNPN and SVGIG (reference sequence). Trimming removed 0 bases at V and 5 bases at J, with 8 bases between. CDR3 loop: CAWSVGTDNEQFF. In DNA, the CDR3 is TGTGCCTGGAGTGTTGGAACAGACAATGAGCAGTTCTTC.

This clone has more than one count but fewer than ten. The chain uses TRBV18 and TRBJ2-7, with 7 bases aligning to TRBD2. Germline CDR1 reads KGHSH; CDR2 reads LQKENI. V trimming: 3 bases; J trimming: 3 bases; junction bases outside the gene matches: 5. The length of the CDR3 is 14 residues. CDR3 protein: CASSPAGEYYEQYF. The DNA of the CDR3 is TGTGCCAGCTCACCCGCGGGGGAGTACTACGAGCAGTACTTC.

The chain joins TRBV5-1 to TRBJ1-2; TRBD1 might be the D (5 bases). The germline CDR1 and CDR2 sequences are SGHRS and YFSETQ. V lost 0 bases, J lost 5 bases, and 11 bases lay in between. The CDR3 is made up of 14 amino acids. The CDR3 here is CASSLAVGDYGYTF. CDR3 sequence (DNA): TGCGCCAGCAGCTTGGCTGTAGGGGATTATGGCTACACCTTC.

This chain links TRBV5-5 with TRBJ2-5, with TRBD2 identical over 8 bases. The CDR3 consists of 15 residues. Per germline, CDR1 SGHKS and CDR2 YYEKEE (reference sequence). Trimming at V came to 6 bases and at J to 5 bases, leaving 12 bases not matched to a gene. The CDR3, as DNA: TGTGCCAGCACCAGAACCGGGAGGGCGAGGGAGACCCAGTACTTC. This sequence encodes CASTRTGRARETQYF.

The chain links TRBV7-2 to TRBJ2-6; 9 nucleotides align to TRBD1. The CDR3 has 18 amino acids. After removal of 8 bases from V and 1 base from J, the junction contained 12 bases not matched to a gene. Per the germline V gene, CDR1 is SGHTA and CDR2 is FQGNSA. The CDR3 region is CASPHYSGTGSGANVLTF. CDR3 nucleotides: TGTGCCAGCCCACATTACTCCGGGACAGGGTCTGGGGCCAACGTCCTGACTTTC.

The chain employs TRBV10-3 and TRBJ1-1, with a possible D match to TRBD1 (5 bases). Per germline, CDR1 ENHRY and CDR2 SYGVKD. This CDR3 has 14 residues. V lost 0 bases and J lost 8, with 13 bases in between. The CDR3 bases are TGTGCCATCAGTGAGTCCAGGGCCGCCCCGGAAGCTTTCTTT. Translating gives CAISESRAAPEAFF.